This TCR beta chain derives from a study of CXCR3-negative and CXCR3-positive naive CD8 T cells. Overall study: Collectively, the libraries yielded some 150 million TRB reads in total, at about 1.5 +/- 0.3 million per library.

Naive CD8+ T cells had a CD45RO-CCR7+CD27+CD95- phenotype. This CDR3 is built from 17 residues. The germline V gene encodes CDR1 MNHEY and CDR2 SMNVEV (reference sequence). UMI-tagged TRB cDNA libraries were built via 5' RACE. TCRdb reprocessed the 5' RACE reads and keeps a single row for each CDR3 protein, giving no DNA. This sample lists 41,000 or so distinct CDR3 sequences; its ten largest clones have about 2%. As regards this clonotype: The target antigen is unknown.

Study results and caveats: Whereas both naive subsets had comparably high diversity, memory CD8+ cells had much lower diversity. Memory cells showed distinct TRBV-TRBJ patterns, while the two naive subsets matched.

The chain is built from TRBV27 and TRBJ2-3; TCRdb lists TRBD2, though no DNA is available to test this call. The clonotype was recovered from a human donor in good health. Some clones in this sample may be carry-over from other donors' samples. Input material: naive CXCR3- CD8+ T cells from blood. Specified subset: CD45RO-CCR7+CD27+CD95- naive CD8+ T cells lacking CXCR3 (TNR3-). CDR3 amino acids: CASSLPSSGGDTDTQYF.